The 18 T cell receptor beta chains in this list originate from one sample, sequenced in a study of PD-1 blockade in classical Hodgkin lymphoma. No patient escaped relapse after autologous stem cell transplantation, and brentuximab vedotin exposure varied. TCRdb's table, derived via immunoSEQ multiplex PCR, lists solely in-frame clones and lacks some. The sample lists about 93,000 clones; approximately 80% were seen once. Specimen: peripheral blood mononuclear cells (PBMCs), collected before the second cycle of nivolumab. The receptors shown here come from a human donor with classical Hodgkin lymphoma.

V usage is TRBV5-8 and J usage is TRBJ1-1, with D unclear. CDR1 and CDR2 from the germline V gene are SGHTS and YDEGEE. Between the trimmed V and J ends, which lost 5 bases and 5 bases, there was a span of 13 bases. This CDR3 region has 13 residues. The CDR3 sequence is CASSISVGTEAFF. The CDR3 DNA reads TGTGCCAGCAGTATCTCCGTTGGGACTGAAGCTTTCTTT. Together with reference TRBV5-8 and TRBJ1-1, the CDR3 gives the full variable domain: EAGVTQSPTHLIKTRGQQATLRCSPISGHTSVYWYQQALGLGLQFLLWYDEGEERNRGNFPPRFSGRQFPNYSSELNVNALELEDSALYLCASSISVGTEAFFGQGTRLTVV.

The chain has TRBV19 and TRBJ2-2; D might be TRBD2 (6 bases). The germline V gene has CDR1 LNHDA and CDR2 SQIVND (reference sequence). The CDR3 runs 16 residues. Trimming left V 1 base short and J 4 bases short, with 13 bases between. CDR3 DNA sequence: TGTGCCAGTAGTATAGGGGAGCGGAGGGGCACCGGGGAGCTGTTTTTT. Its protein is CASSIGERRGTGELFF.

The chain joins TRBV5-1 to TRBJ2-2; 9 bases are shared with TRBD2. V lost 4 bases and J lost 6; bases outside the gene matches: 7. This CDR3 is 15 amino acids long. The germline V gene encodes CDR1 SGHRS and CDR2 YFSETQ. CDR3 sequence reads: CASSHVAGEAGELFF. The CDR3 DNA reads as TGCGCCAGCAGCCATGTAGCGGGAGAGGCCGGGGAGCTGTTTTTT.

This chain uses TRBV7-9 with TRBJ2-5, with D perhaps TRBD1 (6 bases). Germline CDR1 is SEHNR and CDR2 is FQNEAQ (reference sequence). V was cut by 5 bases and J by 2 bases, with 18 bases left in between. The CDR3 sequence is 16 residues long. CDR3 in amino acids: CASSPRVDRLQETQYF. CDR3 sequence (DNA): TGTGCCAGCAGCCCCCGCGTAGACAGGTTGCAAGAGACCCAGTACTTC.

This clone has only a few counts. The chain combines TRBV19 with TRBJ2-7; D ambiguous. The CDR3 is 14 residues long. Trimming pared 4 bases from V and 0 bases from J, leaving 10 bases between. In germline, CDR1 is LNHDA, CDR2 SQIVND (reference sequence). The DNA for the CDR3 is TGTGCCAGTAGTAGAGACGGAAACTCCTACGAGCAGTACTTC. Translated: CASSRDGNSYEQYF.

The chain links TRBV5-1 to TRBJ2-2, with 11 bases aligning to TRBD2. V gave up 4 bases and J gave up 4 bases; unmatched junction bases: 9. CDR1 SGHRS and CDR2 YFSETQ come from the germline V gene. The CDR3 is made up of 17 amino acids. In DNA form, the CDR3 reads TGCGCCAGCAGCCCCGACCTAACTAGCGGGGGCACCGGGGAGCTGTTTTTT. Encoded protein: CASSPDLTSGGTGELFF.

V and J are TRBV29-1 and TRBJ2-3, with TRBD2 matching over 12 bases. The CDR3 is 17 residues long. After removal of 5 bases from V and 4 bases from J, the junction contained 13 bases not matched to a gene. Germline V gene sequence: CDR1 SQVTM, CDR2 ANQGSEA. The CDR3 coding sequence is TGCAGCGTTCTTAGGGGGATACTAGCGGGAGGATCAGATACGCAGTATTTT. This codes for CSVLRGILAGGSDTQYF.

V is TRBV7-3 and J is TRBJ2-2; the D call may be TRBD1 or TRBD2 (6 bases each). CDR3 length equals 16 residues. Trimming stripped 2 bases from V and 4 bases from J, with 14 bases between. The germline CDR1 and CDR2 sequences are SGHTA and FQGTGA. The CDR3 protein is CASSLFGGGGTGELFF. The CDR3 coding sequence is TGTGCCAGCAGCTTATTTGGAGGGGGTGGCACCGGGGAGCTGTTTTTT. Full variable domain (rest looked up from reference TRBV7-3 and TRBJ2-2): GAGVSQTPSNKVTEKGKYVELRCDPISGHTALYWYRQSLGQGPEFLIYFQGTGAADDSGLPNDRFFAVRPEGSVSTLKIQRTERGDSAVYLCASSLFGGGGTGELFFGEGSRLTVL.

This clone was counted between two and nine times. The chain is built from TRBV6-1 and TRBJ1-5; 7 bases match TRBD1. Trimming removed 0 bases from V and 7 bases from J; junction bases left unmatched: 9. The CDR3 contains 16 residues. CDR1 and CDR2 from the germline V gene are MNHNS and SASEGT. The CDR3 nucleotides read TGTGCCAGCAGTGAAGCCCAGACAGGGATGGCGCAGCCCCAGCATTTT. It codes for CASSEAQTGMAQPQHF.

CDR3 sequence reads: CASSRSGLAGAADTQYF. The DNA for the CDR3 is TGTGCCAGCAGCCGGTCGGGACTAGCGGGAGCTGCAGATACGCAGTATTTT. The chain recombines TRBV4-2 with TRBJ2-3; 14 positions agree with TRBD2. The trim removed 4 bases at V and 4 bases at J, leaving 7 bases unmatched. Looked up from germline, CDR1 is LGHNA and CDR2 is YNFKEQ. The CDR3 contains 17 residues.

V gene TRBV2 combines with J gene TRBJ1-5, with D unresolved. CDR1 and CDR2 from the germline V gene are SNHLY and FYNNEI. The CDR3 runs 13 residues. Trimming took 4 bases from V and 9 from J, leaving 13 bases between them. CDR3 nucleotides: TGTGCCAGCAGTGGTGCCAACGGTGGGCCCCAGCATTTT. Its protein product is CASSGANGGPQHF. Together with reference TRBV2 and TRBJ1-5, the CDR3 gives the full variable domain: EPEVTQTPSHQVTQMGQEVILRCVPISNHLYFYWYRQILGQKVEFLVSFYNNEISEKSEIFDDQFSVERPDGSNFTLKIRSTKLEDSAMYFCASSGANGGPQHFGDGTRLSIL.

Here the CDR3 DNA reads TGTGCCGCGCCGGGGGAAACTAGCGGGACGCAAAAGGGCTTCAATGAGCAGTTCTTC. It codes for CAAPGETSGTQKGFNEQFF. V and J are TRBV15 and TRBJ2-1; 10 nucleotides align to TRBD2. CDR3 size: 19 residues. Losses at the gene ends were 11 bases for V and 6 bases for J; bases not matched to a gene: 25. Germline-derived CDR1 and CDR2 are LNHNV and YYDKDF (reference sequence).

J is TRBJ2-3 and V is TRBV14, with unresolved D. CDR3 size: 14 residues. Germline values: CDR1 SGHDN, CDR2 FVKESK. The germline V and J ends were trimmed by 4 bases and 2 bases, with 10 bases remaining between them. The DNA of the CDR3 is TGTGCCAGCAGCCCCTCGGCAGTCACAGATACGCAGTATTTT. It is translated as CASSPSAVTDTQYF.

This clone has just one count. The V call is TRBV27, the J call TRBJ2-7, with TRBD2 matching 10 bases. The CDR3 totals 13 residues. The germline CDR1 and CDR2 sequences are MNHEY and SMNVEV (reference sequence). Losses at the gene ends were 8 bases for V and 4 bases for J; bases not matched to a gene: 5. In nucleotides, the CDR3 is TGTGCCAGCCAAGCGGGAGGGCGGTACGAGCAGTACTTC. Translation gives CASQAGGRYEQYF.

The chain has TRBV20-1 and TRBJ2-7, with D perhaps matching TRBD2 (6 bases). This CDR3 spans 11 amino acids. V was pared by 5 bases and J by 12 bases, with 17 bases between. Germline V gives CDR1 DFQATT, CDR2 SNEGSKA (reference sequence). CDR3 amino acids: CSAADYRDPYF. DNA for the CDR3: TGCAGTGCTGCGGACTACCGGGATCCGTACTTC.

The rearrangement links TRBV15 to TRBJ1-1; TRBD1 is a possible D gene (5 bases). Trimming cost V 6 bases and J 0 bases, with 14 bases left between them. Germline-derived CDR1 and CDR2 are LNHNV and YYDKDF (reference sequence). The CDR3 runs to 15 residues. The chain's CDR3 is CATRWQGGMNTEAFF. The CDR3 DNA follows: TGTGCCACCAGGTGGCAGGGCGGGATGAACACTGAAGCTTTCTTT.

The rearrangement uses TRBV5-4 and TRBJ2-7; 8 bases map to TRBD2. The CDR3 is made up of 17 amino acids. V trimming: 4 bases; J trimming: 0 bases; junction bases outside the gene matches: 12. Germline CDR1 and CDR2: SGHNT and YYREEE (reference sequence). CDR3 protein: CASSLGGRREASYEQYF. As DNA, the CDR3 is TGTGCCAGCAGCCTGGGAGGGAGGCGGGAGGCCTCCTACGAGCAGTACTTC.

This clone was seen a single time. Additional DNA sequences in this sample encode the identical CDR3. This chain links TRBV19 with TRBJ2-7, with 10 bases that match TRBD1. In germline, CDR1 is LNHDA, CDR2 SQIVND (reference sequence). V shed 6 bases and J 4 bases; nucleotides not matched to a gene: 3. The CDR3 consists of 13 residues. CDR3 loop: CASSRDRGYEQYF. CDR3 in DNA: TGTGCCAGTAGCCGGGACAGGGGATACGAGCAGTACTTC.